The clone carrying this TCR beta chain was detected once. This record comes from a study of T cell responses to AZD1222 COVID-19 vaccine. Only in-frame clones appear in the TCRdb table, and some are missing; sequencing was by immunoSEQ multiplex PCR. The sample has some 200,000 clones, about 92% seen once. The CDR3 contains 15 residues. Germline V gene sequence: CDR1 MNHEY, CDR2 SMNVEV (reference sequence). The V and J ends lost 2 bases and 9 bases respectively, with 14 bases between them. This sequence joins TRBV27 and TRBJ1-6; D not resolved. The material was peripheral blood, obtained on day 0 of AZD1222 vaccination. This TCR was sampled from an adult in good health. This CDR3 is CASSLAITVASPLHF. The CDR3 region has the DNA TGTGCCAGCAGTTTAGCTATTACAGTGGCTTCACCCCTCCACTTT.